The 18 T cell receptor beta chains given below trace back to one sample, sequenced in a study of T cell responses to AZD1222 COVID-19 vaccine. TCRdb's table, derived via immunoSEQ multiplex PCR, lists solely in-frame clones and lacks some. The repertoire consists of 26,000 or so clones, with approximately 92% occurring once and the leading ten covering approximately 8%. Specimen: peripheral blood, collected 28 days after the second AZD1222 dose. These TCRs come from an adult who received the AZD1222 COVID-19 vaccine.

This clone appeared a few times. This chain joins TRBV9 and TRBJ1-5; D may be TRBD1 (5 bases). Germline V gene data show CDR1 as SGDLS and CDR2 as YYNGEE. This CDR3 has 15 amino acids. V was cut by 0 bases and J by 5 bases, with 12 bases left in between. The CDR3 DNA follows: TGTGCCAGCAGCGTAGAAGGGGCAGGGCATCAGCCCCAGCATTTT. This sequence encodes CASSVEGAGHQPQHF. Complete variable domain (other parts from reference TRBV9 and TRBJ1-5): DSGVTQTPKHLITATGQRVTLRCSPRSGDLSVYWYQQSLDQGLQFLIQYYNGEERAKGNILERFSAQQFPDLHSELNLSSLELGDSALYFCASSVEGAGHQPQHFGDGTRLSIL.

This clone was observed once. CDR3 DNA sequence: TGTGCCAGCTCACCTCTGGGACTAGCGGGGGGCGCGGACGAGCAGTACTTC. Encoded protein: CASSPLGLAGGADEQYF. The chain uses TRBV18 and TRBJ2-7, with 15 bases that match TRBD2. Germline-derived CDR1 and CDR2 are KGHSH and LQKENI. Unmatched junction bases numbered 8, after V lost 3 bases and J lost 5 bases. This CDR3 has 17 amino acids.

This rearrangement joins TRBV7-2 to TRBJ2-5, with 9 bases identical to TRBD2. With 6 bases clipped from V and 4 bases from J, the junction kept 3 bases outside the gene matches. The germline CDR1 and CDR2 sequences are SGHTA and FQGNSA. CDR3 length equals 13 residues. For the CDR3, the DNA is TGTGCCAGCAGGGGGACTAGCTCAGAGACCCAGTACTTC. This sequence encodes CASRGTSSETQYF.

V gene TRBV19 combines with J gene TRBJ2-2, with 14 positions matching TRBD2. The CDR3 totals 15 residues. Trimming removed 6 bases from V and 6 bases from J; junction bases left unmatched: 3. Germline CDR1 reads LNHDA; CDR2 reads SQIVND (reference sequence). The CDR3 sequence is CASRGLAGVSGELFF. The CDR3 nucleotides are TGTGCCAGTAGGGGACTAGCGGGAGTGTCCGGGGAGCTGTTTTTT. Combining the CDR3 with reference TRBV19 and TRBJ2-2 gives the whole variable domain DGGITQSPKYLFRKEGQNVTLSCEQNLNHDAMYWYRQDPGQGLRLIYYSQIVNDFQKGDIAEGYSVSREKKESFPLTVTSAQKNPTAFYLCASRGLAGVSGELFFGEGSRLTVL.

The rearrangement joins TRBV24-1 to TRBJ2-1; 7 bases match TRBD1. Per germline, CDR1 KGHDR and CDR2 SFDVKD. The CDR3 contains 16 residues. Trimming at V came to 3 bases and at J to 10 bases, leaving 14 bases not matched to a gene. The DNA of the CDR3 is TGTGCCACCAGTGATCAGGCAGCATCAGGGACAGCAGAGCAGTTCTTC. This translates into CATSDQAASGTAEQFF.

The J gene is TRBJ1-5, the V gene TRBV27; 8 nucleotides match TRBD1. The trim removed 6 bases at V and 2 bases at J, leaving 3 bases unmatched. Germline-derived CDR1 and CDR2 are MNHEY and SMNVEV (reference sequence). The CDR3 runs to 14 residues. CDR3 loop: CASRSGGGNQPQHF. CDR3 nucleotides: TGTGCCAGCAGGTCAGGGGGCGGCAATCAGCCCCAGCATTTT.

V is TRBV27 and J is TRBJ2-3; no firm D call. Per germline, CDR1 MNHEY and CDR2 SMNVEV (reference sequence). The V end was cut by 5 bases, the J end by 0 bases, with 9 bases between. The CDR3 length is 14 residues. CDR3 coding DNA: TGTGCCAGCAGTCCCAGCGAAAGCACAGATACGCAGTATTTT. Encoded protein: CASSPSESTDTQYF.

The rearrangement joins TRBV5-3 to TRBJ2-1; 7 bases fit TRBD2. TRBV5-3 is identified as an open reading frame with a role that is uncertain. The CDR3 is 14 residues long. The trim removed 8 bases at V and 6 bases at J, leaving 11 bases unmatched. The CDR3 DNA sequence: TGTGCCAGTCGGAGGAAGAGCGGGGTCAATGAGCAGTTCTTC. Protein product: CASRRKSGVNEQFF.

This clone was counted once. The chain recombines TRBV20-1 with TRBJ2-3, with unresolved D. Trimming stripped 2 bases from V and 4 bases from J, with 4 bases between. Per germline, CDR1 DFQATT and CDR2 SNEGSKA (reference sequence). This CDR3 is 11 amino acids long. CDR3 protein: CSARRADTQYF. CDR3 nucleotide sequence: TGCAGTGCTAGACGAGCAGATACGCAGTATTTT.

The chain carries TRBV6-1 and TRBJ2-7; 8 nucleotides agree with TRBD1. V was clipped by 1 base and J by 5 bases; unmatched bases: 7. Germline CDR1 and CDR2: MNHNS and SASEGT. This CDR3 has 15 residues. The CDR3, as DNA: TGTGCCAGCAGTGAAGACCCGGACAGGGTCGACGAGCAGTACTTC. This translates into CASSEDPDRVDEQYF.

This sequence joins TRBV11-2 and TRBJ2-5; D is possibly TRBD1 (5 bases). Germline CDR1 is SGHAT and CDR2 is FQNNGV. The CDR3 extends over 13 amino acids. V gave up 5 bases and J gave up 1 base, with 8 bases separating them. CDR3 DNA: TGTGCCAGCAGCAGGACATCCCAAGAGACCCAGTACTTC. Protein product: CASSRTSQETQYF.

The gene calls are TRBV7-6 and TRBJ2-2; 13 nucleotides line up with TRBD2. CDR1 and CDR2 from the germline V gene are SGHVS and FNYEAQ. The CDR3 is made up of 18 amino acids. With 5 bases clipped from V and 2 bases from J, the junction kept 8 bases outside the gene matches. The CDR3 loop is CASSLRTSGSPNTGELFF. The DNA of the CDR3 is TGTGCCAGCAGCCTTAGGACTAGCGGGAGCCCTAACACCGGGGAGCTGTTTTTT. Together with reference TRBV7-6 and TRBJ2-2, the CDR3 gives the full variable domain: GAGVSQSPRYKVTKRGQDVALRCDPISGHVSLYWYRQALGQGPEFLTYFNYEAQQDKSGLPNDRFSAERPEGSISTLTIQRTEQRDSAMYRCASSLRTSGSPNTGELFFGEGSRLTVL.

V and J are TRBV3-1 (or the pseudogene TRBV3-2) and TRBJ2-2, with a weak D call TRBD1 (5 bases). Germline CDR1 reads LGHDT; CDR2 reads YNNKEL (reference sequence). The CDR3 is 17 residues long. Trimming removed 0 bases from V and 1 base from J, with 12 bases in between. For the CDR3, the DNA is TGTGCCAGCAGCCAAGATCTTGACAGAATGAACACCGGGGAGCTGTTTTTT. As protein: CASSQDLDRMNTGELFF.

This chain connects TRBV24-1 to TRBJ2-1, with 13 bases identical to TRBD2. CDR1 and CDR2 (germline): KGHDR, SFDVKD. The junction had 16 bases not matched to a gene; V was cut back by 6 bases and J by 3 bases. The CDR3 is 20 residues long. CDR3: CATSTSGTSGTHGVYNEQFF. The DNA of the CDR3 is TGTGCCACCAGTACCTCCGGGACTAGCGGGACGCACGGAGTCTACAATGAGCAGTTCTTC.

This chain uses TRBV9 with TRBJ1-2, with 7 positions matching TRBD1. The CDR3 spans 14 residues. Germline V lookup: CDR1 SGDLS, CDR2 YYNGEE. The junction had 5 bases not matched to a gene; V was cut back by 3 bases and J by 3 bases. CDR3 DNA: TGTGCCAGCAGCGCCGGACAGGCGGACTATGGCTACACCTTC. Translating gives CASSAGQADYGYTF.

The table lists this clone with a count of one. The rearrangement uses TRBV18 and TRBJ2-7; D possibly corresponds to TRBD2 (5 bases). Trimming removed 3 bases from V and 0 bases from J, with 9 bases in between. This CDR3 is 14 amino acids long. Germline CDR1 is KGHSH and CDR2 is LQKENI. The CDR3 DNA reads TGTGCCAGCTCACCTGCGGGTAGCTCCTACGAGCAGTACTTC. This codes for CASSPAGSSYEQYF.

The CDR3 region is CASSYSKGWTEAFF. The CDR3, as DNA: TGTGCCAGCAGTTACTCGAAGGGGTGGACTGAAGCTTTCTTT. The chain is built from TRBV6-2 or TRBV6-3 and TRBJ1-1, with TRBD1 as a possible D gene (5 bases). V gave up 0 bases and J gave up 5 bases, with 10 bases separating them. The CDR3 runs 14 residues. The germline CDR1 and CDR2 sequences are MNHEY and SVGEGT.

This rearrangement joins TRBV5-1 to TRBJ2-1, with no clear D. V was cut by 1 base and J by 9 bases, with 11 bases left in between. The CDR3 has 13 residues. Germline values: CDR1 SGHRS, CDR2 YFSETQ. CDR3: CASSLLGVTEQFF. CDR3 in DNA: TGCGCCAGCAGCTTGCTTGGGGTTACTGAGCAGTTCTTC.